This T cell receptor (beta chain) is drawn from a study of blood T cell repertoires in COVID-19. Across the whole study: Spain, Italy and the United States supplied samples that represented acute and convalescent COVID-19.

Method: immunoSEQ multiplex PCR; TCRdb's copy keeps in-frame clones and lacks some. This sample has under 250,000 clones, with approximately 85% found just once. With 5 bases removed from V and 2 bases from J, the gap between germline ends came to 4 bases. Germline V gene data show CDR1 as LNHDA and CDR2 as SQIVND (reference sequence). The CDR3 has 11 amino acids. Sequencing used peripheral blood. The TCR comes from a woman of 80 years or more with COVID-19, enrolled during active disease. The chain recombines TRBV19 with TRBJ2-7, with D hard to call. The CDR3 is CASSSAYEQYF. CDR3 bases: TGTGCCAGTAGTTCTGCCTACGAGCAGTACTTC.